This T cell receptor (beta chain) was retrieved from a study of persistence of HIV-infected CD4 T cells. Study details: Multiple blood draws of up to about 200 mL, except a couple of donors with single leukapheresis. Points from the study as a whole: Compared with CD3/CD28-stimulated cells, CMV- and Gag-responding cells showed lower TCRbeta richness.

The libraries were made with immunoSEQ version 4 in survey mode. Sequencing used immunoSEQ multiplex PCR; TCRdb keeps in-frame clones, though not all of them. The sample yields approximately 7,000 clones, roughly three quarters seen once. The CDR3 loop spans 15 amino acids. The germline gives CDR1 LGHDT, CDR2 YNNKEL (reference sequence). V was trimmed by 1 base and J by 0 bases, leaving 4 bases between them. The count of this clone is one. Its antigen is as yet unknown. The stimulus was lysate of CMV-infected fibroblasts, roughly 9.2 ug/mL. CD4+ T cells upregulating both CD40 ligand and CD69 were sorted as responding cells. Before stimulation, PBMCs underwent CD8+ T cell depletion.

The rearrangement links TRBV3-1 (or the pseudogene TRBV3-2) to TRBJ2-6; D uncertain. The clonotype originates from an adult woman with HIV who was CMV-seropositive. Specimen: CD4+ T cells sorted from PBMCs after 18-hour stimulation, collected from a patient who received antiretroviral therapy. CDR3 sequence: CASSQGGSGANVLTF. CDR3 nucleotide sequence: TGTGCCAGCAGCCAAGGGGGCTCTGGGGCCAACGTCCTGACTTTC.